The rows below give T cell receptor beta chains drawn from one sample of a study of cytomegalovirus exposure and HLA in healthy donors. Assay used: immunoSEQ multiplex PCR; TCRdb lists only in-frame clones, some missing. The profile covers tens of thousands of clones, with about 90% appearing a single time and more than 1% taken by the ten largest. Sequenced input: PBMCs. These receptors were obtained from a woman aged 18-29 years in good health and CMV-seronegative. Both conserved end residues are part of each CDR3. D genes are given only for firm matches. The size of a clone is reported for some rows only, either as once, few or many, or as a class for expanded clones.

TRBJ2-5 | TRBV28 | NA | once | CASSFGVQETQYF | TGTGCCAGCAGTTTCGGGGTCCAAGAGACCCAGTACTTC
TRBJ2-5 | TRBV20-1 | NA | few | CSARAEETQYF | TGCAGTGCTAGGGCGGAAGAGACCCAGTACTTC
TRBJ2-7 | TRBV11-2 | NA | NA | CASSLDPRGYYEQYF | TGTGCCAGCAGCTTAGATCCCCGGGGGTACTACGAGCAGTACTTC
TRBJ2-5 | TRBV29-1 | TRBD1 | once | CSVERTGGLETQYF | TGCAGCGTTGAACGCACAGGGGGCCTAGAGACCCAGTACTTC
TRBJ2-3 | TRBV7-9 | TRBD2 | NA | CASSPGTSGTADTQYF | TGTGCCAGCAGCCCCGGGACTAGCGGGACAGCAGATACGCAGTATTTT
TRBJ1-2 | TRBV6-1 | TRBD1 | NA | CASKGQGFDGYTF | TGTGCCAGCAAGGGACAGGGTTTTGACGGCTACACCTTC
TRBJ1-2 | TRBV28 | NA | NA | CASSFGERGYTF | TGTGCCAGCAGTTTCGGGGAGAGGGGCTACACCTTC
TRBJ2-3 | TRBV16 | NA | NA | CASSQSPGQDTQYF | TGTGCCAGCAGCCAATCTCCAGGGCAAGATACGCAGTATTTT
TRBJ1-5 | TRBV9 | TRBD1 | NA | CASSVGTGSQYRSNQPQHF | TGTGCCAGCAGCGTGGGGACAGGGTCCCAGTATCGTAGCAATCAGCCCCAGCATTTT
TRBJ2-1 | TRBV28 | NA | NA | CASRTSFHEQFF | TGTGCCAGCCGAACTAGTTTCCATGAGCAGTTCTTC
TRBJ2-3 | TRBV28 | TRBD2 | NA | CASSPGLAGVSGTDTQYF | TGTGCCAGCAGTCCAGGACTAGCGGGAGTTTCGGGCACAGATACGCAGTATTTT
TRBJ1-3 | TRBV5-1 | NA | NA | CASSPRQAGNTIYF | TGCGCCAGCAGCCCTCGACAAGCTGGAAACACCATATATTTT
TRBJ1-1 | TRBV7-9 | TRBD1 | NA | CASSPGQGSKTEAFF | TGTGCCAGCAGCCCGGGACAGGGATCGAAGACTGAAGCTTTCTTT
TRBJ1-1 | TRBV30 | TRBD1 | NA | CAWSEGTAIEAFF | TGTGCCTGGAGCGAAGGGACAGCTATTGAAGCTTTCTTT
TRBJ2-6 | TRBV10-3 | NA | NA | CASSISEAGANVLTF | TGTGCCAGCAGCATCTCGGAGGCTGGGGCCAACGTCCTGACTTTC
TRBJ2-5 | TRBV19 | NA | NA | CASSISAGQETQYF | TGTGCCAGTAGTATATCGGCAGGCCAAGAGACCCAGTACTTC
TRBJ1-5 | TRBV30 | TRBD1 | NA | CAWSETGDQPQHF | TGTGCCTGGAGTGAGACAGGGGATCAGCCCCAGCATTTT
TRBJ2-1 | TRBV2 | TRBD1 | NA | CASSERRDRFYNEQFF | TGTGCCAGCAGTGAACGTAGGGACAGGTTCTACAATGAGCAGTTCTTC
TRBJ1-5 | TRBV10-3 | TRBD1 | NA | CAISTGGGQPQHF | TGTGCCATCAGTACAGGGGGCGGTCAGCCCCAGCATTTT
TRBJ2-2 | TRBV5-1 | NA | NA | CASSLRGNTGELFF | TGCGCCAGCAGCTTGCGCGGTAACACCGGGGAGCTGTTTTTT
TRBJ2-7 | TRBV7-9 | TRBD1 | NA | CASSLGQGESYEQYF | TGTGCCAGCAGTTTGGGACAGGGGGAATCTTACGAGCAGTACTTC
TRBJ2-1 | TRBV28 | TRBD2 | once | CASSPLAGANNEQFF | TGTGCCAGCAGTCCCCTAGCGGGAGCCAACAATGAGCAGTTCTTC
TRBJ2-2 | TRBV25-1 | NA | NA | CASNHQGTGELFF | TGTGCCAGCAATCACCAGGGCACCGGGGAGCTGTTTTTT
TRBJ2-1 | TRBV18 | TRBD1 | NA | CASSPEDRAPINEQFF | TGTGCCAGCTCACCAGAAGACAGGGCGCCGATCAATGAGCAGTTCTTC
TRBJ2-7 | TRBV19 | NA | NA | CASSTGLSSYEQYF | TGTGCCAGTAGTACAGGACTGAGCTCCTACGAGCAGTACTTC
TRBJ1-3 | TRBV30 | NA | NA | CAWSVPRVRNTIYF | TGTGCCTGGAGTGTACCTCGGGTCCGAAACACCATATATTTT
TRBJ2-1 | TRBV6-5 | TRBD2 | NA | CASSSRTSGSGNEQFF | TGTGCCAGCAGTTCCCGGACTAGCGGGTCGGGGAATGAGCAGTTCTTC